Shown below are 17 T cell receptor beta chains from a single sample sequenced in a study of glioma-infiltrating T cells. Amplification of TCR alpha and beta CDR3 regions from RNA used iRepertoire nested multiplex PCR. One entry per CDR3 protein, called by TCRdb with MiXCR from the multiplex PCR reads. Of roughly 190,000 distinct CDR3 sequences detected, approximately 30% appear once; the ten largest clones hold about 19%. Sequences were obtained from glioma tissue, nonneoplastic brain tissue, or PBMCs (not recorded which). Receptors originate from a human donor with low-grade glioma or glioblastoma, undergoing nonglioma brain surgery, or in good health (not recorded which).

This CDR3 is CSARDGREPGNEQYF. The DNA of the CDR3 is TGCAGTGCTAGAGATGGGCGGGAGCCTGGCAATGAGCAGTACTTC. This chain links TRBV20-1 with TRBJ2-5; 7 bases line up with TRBD2. J gave up 11 bases and V 0 bases, and 15 bases lay outside the gene matches. The CDR3 is 15 residues long. Germline loops: CDR1 DFQATT, CDR2 SNEGSKA (reference sequence).

This clonotype was counted at least ten times. The V and J genes are TRBV5-1 and TRBJ2-1; 7 bases are shared with TRBD2. The germline V gene encodes CDR1 SGHRS and CDR2 YFSETQ. The CDR3 is made up of 15 amino acids. The junction had 9 bases not matched to a gene; V was cut back by 5 bases and J by 4 bases. CDR3 sequence: CASSSAGRAYNEQFF. The CDR3 DNA reads as TGCGCCAGCAGTTCAGCGGGGAGAGCTTACAATGAGCAGTTCTTC.

This clonotype was found many times. The chain recombines TRBV7-9 with TRBJ2-7; D remains ambiguous. Deletions cut 6 bases from V and 3 bases from J, with 9 bases between. Germline V gene lookup returns CDR1 SEHNR and CDR2 FQNEAQ (reference sequence). This CDR3 comprises 12 residues. The chain's CDR3 is CASRYSDYEQYF. CDR3 nucleotides: TGTGCCAGCAGGTATTCAGACTACGAGCAGTACTTC.

This clonotype was counted ten times or more. V and J are TRBV19 and TRBJ2-5; 8 bases agree with TRBD1. The CDR3 totals 16 residues. V trimming: 2 bases; J trimming: 1 base; junction bases outside the gene matches: 6. Germline V gene sequence: CDR1 LNHDA, CDR2 SQIVND (reference sequence). CDR3 nucleotide sequence: TGTGCCAGTAGTATACCCGGACAGGGAATCCAAGAGACCCAGTACTTC. Translating it yields CASSIPGQGIQETQYF.

The sample holds many counts of this clonotype. V and J are TRBV6-1 and TRBJ2-6, with 8 nucleotides matching TRBD1. Germline values: CDR1 MNHNS, CDR2 SASEGT. The CDR3 consists of 17 residues. The trim removed 6 bases at V and 0 bases at J, leaving 7 bases unmatched. The CDR3 region has the DNA TGTGCCAGCAGCGCCCAGGGGGCCTACTCTGGGGCCAACGTCCTGACTTTC. As protein: CASSAQGAYSGANVLTF.

Comment on this clonotype: The junction shows a germline mismatch at one end, possibly a read error. The chain has TRBV20-1 and TRBJ2-3; TRBD1 matches at 9 bases. This CDR3 is built from 18 residues. In germline, CDR1 is DFQATT, CDR2 SNEGSKA (reference sequence). The CDR3, as DNA: TGTAGTGCTAGAGATTGGGACGAACAGGGGGCAGTTAAAGATACGCAGTATTTT. It encodes CSARDWDEQGAVKDTQYF.

This clonotype came up a few times. V is TRBV7-9 and J is TRBJ2-3; D unresolved. CDR3 length equals 16 residues. V lost 5 bases and J lost 0, with 15 bases in between. The germline V gene has CDR1 SEHNR and CDR2 FQNEAQ (reference sequence). CDR3 DNA sequence: TGTGCCAGCAGCAAGACTGCGATCCCTAGCACAGATACGCAGTATTTT. It is translated as CASSKTAIPSTDTQYF.

This chain connects TRBV27 to TRBJ2-3; 10 bases are a match to TRBD2. With 6 bases clipped from V and 6 bases from J, the junction kept 9 bases outside the gene matches. Germline assignment: CDR1 MNHEY and CDR2 SMNVEV (reference sequence). The CDR3 length is 15 residues. CDR3 residues: CASRGLASGGDTQYF. CDR3 bases: TGTGCCAGCAGGGGACTAGCGTCTGGCGGGGATACGCAGTATTTT.

A word on this clonotype: Possible read error: a much larger clone is one base away. The rearrangement links TRBV5-1 to TRBJ1-2; TRBD1 matches 7 bases. V lost 0 bases to trimming and J lost 4 bases; unmatched junction nucleotides: 6. Germline V gene sequence: CDR1 SGHRS, CDR2 YFSETQ. This CDR3 is built from 15 residues. The CDR3 region is CASSLGGTESYGYTF. Written as DNA, the CDR3 is TGCGCCAGCAGCTTGGGTGGGACAGAGAGCTATGGCTACACCTTC.

This clonotype was observed at least ten times. The CDR3 DNA reads TGTGCCAGCAGTTCCCGGACAGGAGGCTATTCACCCCTCCACTTT. Amino acids: CASSSRTGGYSPLHF. The chain uses TRBV12-3 or TRBV12-4 and TRBJ1-6; 7 bases are shared with TRBD1. CDR3 length: 15 residues. J was trimmed by 8 bases and V by 4 bases; bases with no gene match: 8.

This clonotype showed up just a few times. A read error is possible here, since a much larger clone lies one base away. The CDR3 region has the DNA TGTGCCAGCAGTTTAACCTTTAGAGTCTACGATGAGCAGTTCTTC. Encoded protein: CASSLTFRVYDEQFF. The chain carries TRBV28 and TRBJ2-1; the D is unclear. CDR3 size: 15 residues. The germline gives CDR1 MDHEN, CDR2 SYDVKM. The whole variable domain, filled in from reference TRBV28 and TRBJ2-1, reads DVKVTQSSRYLVKRTGEKVFLECVQDMDHENMFWYRQDPGLGLRLIYFSYDVKMKEKGDIPEGYSVSREKKERFSLILESASTNQTSMYLCASSLTFRVYDEQFFGPGTRLTVL.

This clonotype showed up many times. J is TRBJ1-6 and V is TRBV20-1, with no clear D. The CDR3 has 15 amino acids. Per the germline V gene, CDR1 is DFQATT and CDR2 is SNEGSKA (reference sequence). V lost 0 bases, J lost 14 bases, and 20 bases lay in between. The CDR3 is CSARDSLPGGLALHF. In nucleotides, the CDR3 is TGCAGTGCTAGAGATTCCCTCCCAGGCGGTCTGGCCCTCCACTTT.

The chain uses TRBV27 and TRBJ1-6; D might be TRBD1 (5 bases). V lost 6 bases and J 8 bases, leaving 8 bases between the germline ends. The V gene's germline CDR1 is MNHEY and CDR2 SMNVEV (reference sequence). The CDR3 loop spans 12 amino acids. This CDR3 is CASRETDSPLHF. The CDR3 region has the DNA TGTGCCAGCAGGGAGACAGATTCACCCCTCCACTTT.

In this sample, this clonotype turned up a few times. This chain joins TRBV7-2 and TRBJ2-7, with D unresolved. The ends were cut back, 5 bases at V and 2 bases at J, with 13 bases in the middle. This CDR3 spans 14 amino acids. The germline V gene has CDR1 SGHTA and CDR2 FQGNSA. As DNA, the CDR3 is TGTGCCAGCAGCCCTAAGACTCTACCCTACGAGCAGTACTTC. Protein: CASSPKTLPYEQYF.

This chain connects TRBV6-2 or TRBV6-3 to TRBJ2-3; TRBD2 matches at 11 bases. Germline values: CDR1 MNHEY, CDR2 SVGEGT. The V gene end was trimmed by 4 bases and the J gene end by 2 bases; junction bases not matched to a gene: 5. The CDR3 has 16 amino acids. In DNA, the CDR3 is TGTGCCAGCAGTTCCGGACTAGCGGGCCCCACAGATACGCAGTATTTT. Its protein product is CASSSGLAGPTDTQYF.

This clonotype was counted ten times or more. CDR3 protein: CSATIGNTEAFF. In nucleotides, the CDR3 is TGCAGTGCTACCATTGGGAACACTGAAGCTTTCTTT. The chain combines TRBV20-1 with TRBJ1-1; D remains unclear. Germline CDR1 and CDR2: DFQATT and SNEGSKA (reference sequence). V shed 4 bases and J shed 1 base, with 7 bases lying between them. The CDR3 length is 12 residues.

Regarding this clonotype: The junction and the germline gene differ at one end; a read error may be behind it. This chain links TRBV11-1 with TRBJ2-1; unclear D gene. This CDR3 has 13 amino acids. Germline values: CDR1 SGHAT, CDR2 FQDESV (reference sequence). This chain's CDR3 is CASILVLRNEQFF. DNA for the CDR3: TGTGCCAGCATCTTAGTCCTCCGAAATGAGCAGTTCTTC.